This is a list of T cell receptor beta chains from one sample in a study of CD8 T cells in Susac syndrome. TCRdb re-derived calls from the immunoSEQ multiplex PCR reads in MiXCR, one entry per CDR3 protein. Altogether about 200,000 distinct CDR3 sequences are present, roughly 94% being singletons, with the ten largest covering approximately 0.094%. Sequencing was carried out using CD4+ T cells from PBMCs. Receptors were obtained from a human donor in good health. Both conserved end residues are part of each CDR3. A D gene is named only where the DNA matches it firmly. Expanded clones get a size class; other rows say once, few or many, or leave the size out.

>.|TRBJ1-5|TRBV28|TRBD1
TGTGCCAGCAGTTTGACAGGGGCCGGACAGCCCCAGCATTTT
CASSLTGAGQPQHF
>.|TRBJ2-5|TRBV5-1|.
TGCGCCAGCAGCTTGGAGGCCGAGTCCCAAGAGACCCAGTACTTC
CASSLEAESQETQYF
>.|TRBJ2-1|TRBV4-1|TRBD2
TGCGCCAGCAGCCAAGGTCAGGGAGGGACTAACAATGAGCAGTTCTTC
CASSQGQGGTNNEQFF
>few|TRBJ1-1|TRBV4-1|.
TGCGCCAGCAGCCAAGATTTCGGGGACACTGAAGCTTTCTTT
CASSQDFGDTEAFF
>.|TRBJ2-3|TRBV20-1|.
TGCAGTGCTAGCCAGGCCGACTCTAGCACAGATACGCAGTATTTT
CSASQADSSTDTQYF
>once|TRBJ1-1|TRBV29-1|TRBD1
TGCAGCGGCCGGGACAGGCCGAACACTGAAGCTTTCTTT
CSGRDRPNTEAFF
>.|TRBJ1-1|TRBV29-1|TRBD1
TGCAGCGTTTGGGACAGGGACCGCACTGAAGCTTTCTTT
CSVWDRDRTEAFF
>.|TRBJ1-2|TRBV4-1|TRBD1
TGCGCCAGCAGCCAAGGACAGGGATCCAACTATGGCTACACCTTC
CASSQGQGSNYGYTF
>.|TRBJ2-1|TRBV9|.
TGTGCCAGCAGCGGGCTAAGCGAGATTAGCTCCTACAATGAGCAGTTCTTC
CASSGLSEISSYNEQFF
>.|TRBJ2-6|TRBV11-2|.
TGTGCCAGCAGCTTCCCAGGAGGGGCCAACGTCCTGACTTTC
CASSFPGGANVLTF